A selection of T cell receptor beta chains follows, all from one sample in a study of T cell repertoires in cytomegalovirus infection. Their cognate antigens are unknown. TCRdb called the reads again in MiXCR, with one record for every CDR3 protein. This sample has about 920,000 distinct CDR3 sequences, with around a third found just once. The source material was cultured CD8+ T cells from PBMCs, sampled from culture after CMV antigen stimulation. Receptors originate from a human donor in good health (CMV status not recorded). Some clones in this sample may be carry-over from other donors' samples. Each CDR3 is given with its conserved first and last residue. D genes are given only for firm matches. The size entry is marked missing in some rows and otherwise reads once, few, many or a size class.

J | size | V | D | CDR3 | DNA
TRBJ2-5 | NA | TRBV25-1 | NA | CASISDYIETQYF | TGTGCCAGCATTTCCGATTACATAGAGACCCAGTACTTC
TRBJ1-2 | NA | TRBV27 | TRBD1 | CASSLFLGQGNGYTF | TGTGCCAGCAGTTTATTTCTGGGACAGGGTAACGGCTACACCTTC
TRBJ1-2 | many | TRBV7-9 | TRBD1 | CASSPPVGTGGAGGYTF | TGTGCCAGCAGCCCCCCCGTTGGGACAGGGGGCGCCGGTGGCTACACCTTC
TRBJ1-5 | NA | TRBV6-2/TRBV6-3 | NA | CATGRPVYNQPQHF | TGTGCCACCGGGCGGCCGGTATACAATCAGCCCCAGCATTTT
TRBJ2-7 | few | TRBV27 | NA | CASSLTRAYEQYF | TGTGCCAGCAGTTTAACAAGGGCCTACGAGCAGTACTTC
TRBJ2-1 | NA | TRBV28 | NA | CASSPRPGRYNEQFF | TGTGCCAGCAGCCCTCGACCAGGACGGTACAATGAGCAGTTCTTC
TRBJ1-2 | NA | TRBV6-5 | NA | CASSPIVDYGYTF | TGTGCCAGCAGTCCGATTGTGGACTACGGCTACACCTTC
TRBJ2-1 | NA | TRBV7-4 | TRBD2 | CASSSGQDGYNEQFF | TGTGCCAGCAGTAGCGGGCAGGACGGGTACAATGAGCAGTTCTTC
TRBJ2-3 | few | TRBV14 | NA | CASSQYREWGTDTQYF | TGTGCCAGCAGCCAATACAGGGAATGGGGCACAGATACGCAGTATTTT
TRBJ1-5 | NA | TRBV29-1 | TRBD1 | CSVLDRGLWPQHF | TGCAGCGTCCTGGACAGGGGGCTGTGGCCCCAGCATTTT
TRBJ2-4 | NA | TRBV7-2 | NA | CASSLLRGAKNIQYF | TGTGCCAGCAGCTTACTACGGGGAGCCAAAAACATTCAGTACTTC
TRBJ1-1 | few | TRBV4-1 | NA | CASSQDWGADTEAFF | TGCGCCAGCAGCCAAGATTGGGGGGCCGACACTGAAGCTTTCTTT
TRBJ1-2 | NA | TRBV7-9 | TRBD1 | CASSPTGQGRGYTF | TGTGCCAGCAGCCCGACCGGACAGGGAAGGGGCTACACCTTC
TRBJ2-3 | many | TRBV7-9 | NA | CASSRGEAAAADTQYF | TGTGCCAGCAGCCGAGGCGAGGCCGCTGCGGCAGATACGCAGTATTTT
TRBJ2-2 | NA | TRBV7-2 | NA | CASSPFSQGNTGELFF | TGCGCCAGCAGCCCATTCTCGCAGGGGAACACCGGGGAGCTGTTTTTT
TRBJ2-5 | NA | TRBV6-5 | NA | CASSQREYPQETQYF | TGTGCCAGCAGCCAGAGAGAGTATCCCCAAGAGACCCAGTACTTC
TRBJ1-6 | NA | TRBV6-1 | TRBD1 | CASRSPGQGSPLHF | TGTGCCAGCAGGAGCCCGGGACAGGGCTCACCCCTCCACTTT
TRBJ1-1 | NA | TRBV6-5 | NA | CASSYSAATEAFF | TGTGCCAGCAGTTACTCTGCGGCTACTGAAGCTTTCTTT
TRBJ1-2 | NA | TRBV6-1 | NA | CASSYRGDDGYTF | TGTGCCAGCAGTTACCGGGGTGATGATGGCTACACCTTC
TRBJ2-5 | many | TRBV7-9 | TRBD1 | CASSPRDRGLGKQETQYF | TGTGCCAGCAGCCCCCGGGACAGGGGGCTCGGGAAACAAGAGACCCAGTACTTC
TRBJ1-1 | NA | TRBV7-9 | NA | CASSGTGPRQALEENTEAFF | TGTGCCAGCAGTGGGACGGGCCCCAGACAGGCCCTCGAGGAGAACACTGAAGCTTTCTTT
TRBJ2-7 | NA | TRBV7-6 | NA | CASSLGQDPTYEQYF | TGTGCCAGCAGCTTAGGGCAGGACCCTACCTACGAGCAGTACTTC
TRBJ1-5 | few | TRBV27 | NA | CASSLTVYYQPQHF | TGTGCCAGCAGTTTGACAGTATACTATCAGCCCCAGCATTTT
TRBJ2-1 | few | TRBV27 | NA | CASSPQGRYNEQFF | TGTGCCAGCAGTCCCCAGGGGAGGTACAATGAGCAGTTCTTC
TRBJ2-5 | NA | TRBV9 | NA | CASSTPGSVRETQYF | TGTGCCAGCAGCACCCCGGGGTCCGTCCGGGAGACCCAGTACTTC
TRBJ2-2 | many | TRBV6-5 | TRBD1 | CASSWGQGRPNTGELFF | TGTGCCAGCAGCTGGGGACAGGGGCGCCCGAACACCGGGGAGCTGTTTTTT
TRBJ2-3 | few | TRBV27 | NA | CASSKTSSTDTQYF | TGTGCCAGCAGCAAAACGAGTAGCACAGATACGCAGTATTTT
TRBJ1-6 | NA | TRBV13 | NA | CASSLAALPLPNSPLHF | TGTGCCAGCAGCTTAGCCGCGTTACCCTTGCCAAATTCACCCCTCCACTTT
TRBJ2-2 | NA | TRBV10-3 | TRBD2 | CAIRSGATNTGELFF | TGTGCCATCAGGAGCGGGGCCACAAACACCGGGGAGCTGTTTTTT
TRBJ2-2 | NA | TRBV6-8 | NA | CASSLAMREGTAGLGTGGLFF | TGTGCCAGCAGTCTAGCGATGCGGGAAGGTACAGCCGGTTTAGGGACCGGGGGGCTGTTTTTT